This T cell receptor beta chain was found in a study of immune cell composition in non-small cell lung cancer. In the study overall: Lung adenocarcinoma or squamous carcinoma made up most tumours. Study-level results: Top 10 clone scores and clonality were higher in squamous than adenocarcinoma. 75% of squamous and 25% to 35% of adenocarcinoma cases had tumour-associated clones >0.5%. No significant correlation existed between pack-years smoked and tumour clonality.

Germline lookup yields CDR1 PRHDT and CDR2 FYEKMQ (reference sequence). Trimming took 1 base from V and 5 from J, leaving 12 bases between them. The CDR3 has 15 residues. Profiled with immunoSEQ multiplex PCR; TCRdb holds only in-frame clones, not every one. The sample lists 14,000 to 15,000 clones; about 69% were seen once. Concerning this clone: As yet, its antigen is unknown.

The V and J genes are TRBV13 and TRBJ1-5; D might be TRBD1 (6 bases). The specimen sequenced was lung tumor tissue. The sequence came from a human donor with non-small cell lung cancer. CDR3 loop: CASSLAHREDQPQHF. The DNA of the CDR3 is TGTGCCAGCAGCTTAGCCCACAGGGAAGATCAGCCCCAGCATTTT. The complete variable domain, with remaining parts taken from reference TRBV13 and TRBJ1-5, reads AAGVIQSPRHLIKEKRETATLKCYPIPRHDTVYWYQQGPGQDPQFLISFYEKMQSDKGSIPDRFSAQQFSDYHSELNMSSLELGDSALYFCASSLAHREDQPQHFGDGTRLSIL.